This T cell receptor beta chain was recorded in a study of vaccination effects on CD4 cells after COVID-19. Study overall: Pre-vaccine samples were drawn 16 days and one week before the first dose.

Prior to sequencing, the ViraFEST assay stimulated PBMC with viral peptide pools, which expanded the antigen-specific CD4+ T cells. Once cultured for 10 days, the cells underwent separation to obtain CD4+ T cells. This person's SARS-CoV-2 infection, confirmed by PCR, occurred between March and December 2020. A few million PBMC were seeded per well and grown in the presence of about 10 IU/ml IL-2 and about 10 ug/ml peptides. HIV-1 Nef peptide pool stimulation served as negative control. With regard to this clone: Its specificity is not known.

Study results and caveats: Late post-vaccination, clones induced by infection and those induced by vaccine underwent marked clonal contraction.

The protocol was immunoSEQ multiplex PCR, while the TCRdb copy is restricted to in-frame clones and leaves out a portion. The top ten clones hold less than 5.5% of a sample with 63,000 or so clones, over 60% of them seen once. The sample consisted of CD4+ T cells from PBMCs cultured with HIV peptides, taken before COVID-19 vaccination. Subset denoted: HIV-1 Nef peptide pool negative control/reference culture. This TCR was recovered from a human donor who had a prior SARS-CoV-2 infection.

The CDR3 loop reads CASSLEIAGETQYF. The CDR3 nucleotides are TGCGCCAGCAGCTTGGAAATAGCAGGCGAGACCCAGTACTTC. The V gene is TRBV5-1, the J gene TRBJ2-5; no clear D gene. This CDR3 contains 14 residues. Germline V gives CDR1 SGHRS, CDR2 YFSETQ. The V end was cut by 0 bases, the J end by 5 bases, with 11 bases between.